The sequence of this T cell receptor beta chain was determined in a study of T cell responses to AZD1222 COVID-19 vaccine. From germline, CDR1 is SGHTA and CDR2 FQGNSA. This CDR3 spans 13 amino acids. V gave up 2 bases and J gave up 8 bases, with 12 bases separating them. Repertoires were generated with immunoSEQ multiplex PCR, while TCRdb's copy carries only in-frame clones and drops some. Among 150,000 to 190,000 clones listed, over 90% were seen once. In the case of this clone: Its antigen is undetermined.

Study results and caveats: Targets within unmutated variant regions were reportedly found for nearly half of spike-specific TCRs. Following two doses of AZD1222, Spike-specific TCR breadth and depth rose.

This TCR was sampled from an adult who received the AZD1222 COVID-19 vaccine. The sequences come from peripheral blood, collected 28 days after the second AZD1222 dose. V usage is TRBV7-2 and J usage is TRBJ1-1, with D possibly being TRBD1 (5 bases). The CDR3 bases are TGTGCCAGCAGCTTAAGGGGTCCGGGCGAAGCTTTCTTT. Translated, it gives CASSLRGPGEAFF.